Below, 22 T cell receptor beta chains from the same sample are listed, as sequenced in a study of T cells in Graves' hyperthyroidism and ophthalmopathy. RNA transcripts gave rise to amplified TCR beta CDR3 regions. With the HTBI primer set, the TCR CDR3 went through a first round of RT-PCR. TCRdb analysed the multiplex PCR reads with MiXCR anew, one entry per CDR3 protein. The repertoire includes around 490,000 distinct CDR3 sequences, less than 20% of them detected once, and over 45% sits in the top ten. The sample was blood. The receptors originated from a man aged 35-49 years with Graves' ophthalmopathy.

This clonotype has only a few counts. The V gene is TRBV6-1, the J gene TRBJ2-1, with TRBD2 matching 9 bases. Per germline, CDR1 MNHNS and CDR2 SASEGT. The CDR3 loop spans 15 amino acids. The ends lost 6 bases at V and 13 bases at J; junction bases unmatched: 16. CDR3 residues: CASRPGLALRSVQFF. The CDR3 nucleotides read TGTGCCAGCAGGCCCGGACTAGCGTTAAGATCCGTCCAGTTCTTC.

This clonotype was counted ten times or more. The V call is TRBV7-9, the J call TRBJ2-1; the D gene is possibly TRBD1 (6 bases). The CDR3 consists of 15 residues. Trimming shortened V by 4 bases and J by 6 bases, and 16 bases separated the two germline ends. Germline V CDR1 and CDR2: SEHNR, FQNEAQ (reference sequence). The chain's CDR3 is CASSSQGRGFNEQFF. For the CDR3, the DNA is TGTGCCAGCAGCTCACAGGGCAGGGGCTTCAATGAGCAGTTCTTC.

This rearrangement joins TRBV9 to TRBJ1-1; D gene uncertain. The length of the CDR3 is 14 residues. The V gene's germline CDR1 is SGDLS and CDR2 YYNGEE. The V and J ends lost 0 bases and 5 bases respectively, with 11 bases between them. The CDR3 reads CASSVVGLGTEAFF. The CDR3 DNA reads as TGTGCCAGCAGCGTAGTGGGTTTGGGGACTGAAGCTTTCTTT.

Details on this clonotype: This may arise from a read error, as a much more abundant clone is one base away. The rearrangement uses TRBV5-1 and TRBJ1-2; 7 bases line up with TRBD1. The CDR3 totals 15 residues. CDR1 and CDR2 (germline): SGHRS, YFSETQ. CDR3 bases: TGCGCCAGCAGCTTCCCGGACAGGCCAGGCTATGGCCACACCTTC. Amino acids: CASSFPDRPGYGHTF.

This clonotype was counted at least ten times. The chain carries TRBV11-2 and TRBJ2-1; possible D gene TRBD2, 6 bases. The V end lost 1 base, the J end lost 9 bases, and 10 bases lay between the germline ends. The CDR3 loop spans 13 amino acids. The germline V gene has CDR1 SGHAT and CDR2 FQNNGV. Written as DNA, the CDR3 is TGTGCCAGCAGCTTAGTTCGGGAGAGTGAGCAGTTCTTC. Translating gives CASSLVRESEQFF.

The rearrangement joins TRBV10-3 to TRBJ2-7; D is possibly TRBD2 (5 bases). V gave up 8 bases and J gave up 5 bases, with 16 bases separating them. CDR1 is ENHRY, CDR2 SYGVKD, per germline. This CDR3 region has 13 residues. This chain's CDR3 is CAIVAMVGDEQYF. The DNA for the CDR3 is TGTGCCATCGTCGCAATGGTCGGGGACGAGCAGTACTTC.

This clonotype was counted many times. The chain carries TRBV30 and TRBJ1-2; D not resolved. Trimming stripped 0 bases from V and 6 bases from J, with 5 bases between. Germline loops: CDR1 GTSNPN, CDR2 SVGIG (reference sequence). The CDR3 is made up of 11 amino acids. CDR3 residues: CAWSVLDGYTF. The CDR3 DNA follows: TGTGCCTGGAGTGTGCTGGATGGCTACACCTTC.

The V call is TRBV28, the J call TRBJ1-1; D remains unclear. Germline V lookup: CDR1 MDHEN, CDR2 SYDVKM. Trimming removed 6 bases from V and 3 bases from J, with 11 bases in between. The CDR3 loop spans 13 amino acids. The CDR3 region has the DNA TGTGCCAGCAGCTACGGACTTTACACTGAAGCTTTCTTT. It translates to CASSYGLYTEAFF.

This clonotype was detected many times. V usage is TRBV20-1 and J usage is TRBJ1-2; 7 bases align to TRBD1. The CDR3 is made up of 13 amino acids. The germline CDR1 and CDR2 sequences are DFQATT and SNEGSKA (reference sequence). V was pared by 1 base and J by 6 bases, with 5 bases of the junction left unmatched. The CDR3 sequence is CSARARGENGYTF. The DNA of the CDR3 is TGCAGTGCTAGAGCCAGGGGGGAAAATGGCTACACCTTC.

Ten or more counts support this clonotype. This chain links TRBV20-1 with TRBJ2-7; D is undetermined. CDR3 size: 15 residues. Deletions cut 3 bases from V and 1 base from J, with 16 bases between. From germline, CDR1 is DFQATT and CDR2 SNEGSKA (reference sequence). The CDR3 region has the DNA TGCAGTGCTAGTCGCGGTCGCGGAGTATCCTACGAGCAGTACTTC. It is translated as CSASRGRGVSYEQYF.

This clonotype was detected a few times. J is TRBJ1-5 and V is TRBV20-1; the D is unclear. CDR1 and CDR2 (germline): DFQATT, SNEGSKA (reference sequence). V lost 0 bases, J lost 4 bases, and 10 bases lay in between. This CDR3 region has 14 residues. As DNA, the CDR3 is TGCAGTGCTAGAGAGGTGGGGAGTAATCAGCCCCAGCATTTT. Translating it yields CSAREVGSNQPQHF.

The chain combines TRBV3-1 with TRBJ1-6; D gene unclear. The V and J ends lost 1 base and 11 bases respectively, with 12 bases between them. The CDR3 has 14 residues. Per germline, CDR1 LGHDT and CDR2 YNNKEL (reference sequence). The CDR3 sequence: CASSQGQVGTPLHF. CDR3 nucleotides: TGTGCCAGCAGCCAAGGGCAGGTGGGAACACCCCTCCACTTT.

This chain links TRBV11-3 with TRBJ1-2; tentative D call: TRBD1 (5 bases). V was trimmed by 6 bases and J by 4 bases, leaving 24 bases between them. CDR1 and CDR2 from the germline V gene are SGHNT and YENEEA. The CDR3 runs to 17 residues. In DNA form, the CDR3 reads TGTGCCAGCAGTTCCCCGAGGAGGGGTAAGGCGTCCTATGGCTACACCTTC. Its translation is CASSSPRRGKASYGYTF. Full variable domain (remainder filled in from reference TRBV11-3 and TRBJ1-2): EAGVVQSPRYKIIEKKQPVAFWCNPISGHNTLYWYLQNLGQGPELLIRYENEEAVDDSQLPKDRFSAERLKGVDSTLKIQPAELGDSAVYLCASSSPRRGKASYGYTFGSGTRLTVV.

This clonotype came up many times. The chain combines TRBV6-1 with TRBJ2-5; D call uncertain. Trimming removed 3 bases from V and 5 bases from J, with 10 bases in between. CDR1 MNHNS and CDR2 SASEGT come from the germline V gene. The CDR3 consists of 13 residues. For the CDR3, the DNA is TGTGCCAGCAGTGACGATACCGGGGAGACCCAGTACTTC. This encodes CASSDDTGETQYF.

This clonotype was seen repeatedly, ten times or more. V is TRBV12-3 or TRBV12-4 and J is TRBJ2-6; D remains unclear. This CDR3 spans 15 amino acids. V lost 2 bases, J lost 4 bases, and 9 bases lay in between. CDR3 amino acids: CASSLWAAGANVLTF. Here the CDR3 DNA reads TGTGCCAGCAGTTTATGGGCAGCGGGGGCCAACGTCCTGACTTTC.

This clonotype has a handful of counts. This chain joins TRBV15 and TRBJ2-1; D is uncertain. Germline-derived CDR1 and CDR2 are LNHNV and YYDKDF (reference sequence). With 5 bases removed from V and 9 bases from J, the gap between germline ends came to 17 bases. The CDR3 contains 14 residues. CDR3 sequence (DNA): TGTGCCACCAGCCAGAGAGATTCGCCGTCTGAGCAGTTCTTC. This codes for CATSQRDSPSEQFF.

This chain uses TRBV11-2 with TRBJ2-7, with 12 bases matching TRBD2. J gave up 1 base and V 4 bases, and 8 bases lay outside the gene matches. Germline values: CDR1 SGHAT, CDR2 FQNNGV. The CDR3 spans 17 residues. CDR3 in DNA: TGTGCCAGCAGCTCTCCGACTAGCGGGGGTCCATCCTACGAGCAGTACTTC. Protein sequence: CASSSPTSGGPSYEQYF.

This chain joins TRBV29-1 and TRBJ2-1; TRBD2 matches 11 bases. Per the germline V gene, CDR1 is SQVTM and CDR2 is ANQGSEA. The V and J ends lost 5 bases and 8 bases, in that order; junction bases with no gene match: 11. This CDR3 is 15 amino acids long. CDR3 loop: CSVFRLAGSNDEQFF. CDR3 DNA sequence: TGCAGCGTTTTTCGACTAGCGGGATCCAACGATGAGCAGTTCTTC.

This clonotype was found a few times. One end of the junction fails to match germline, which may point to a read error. DNA of the CDR3: TGCGCCAGCAGCGAAGAGTGGCAGAGACAAGAGACCCAGTACTTC. Protein sequence: CASSEEWQRQETQYF. The genes are TRBV4-1 and TRBJ2-5; D not resolved. The CDR3 sequence is 15 residues long. Germline V CDR1 and CDR2: MGHRA, YSYEKL.

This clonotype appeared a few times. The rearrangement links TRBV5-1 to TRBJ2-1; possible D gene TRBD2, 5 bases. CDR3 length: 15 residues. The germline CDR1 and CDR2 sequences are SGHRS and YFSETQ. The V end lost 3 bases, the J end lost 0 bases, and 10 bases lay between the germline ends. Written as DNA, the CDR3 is TGCGCCAGCAGCTCCGAGGGCCCCTCCTACAATGAGCAGTTCTTC. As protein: CASSSEGPSYNEQFF.

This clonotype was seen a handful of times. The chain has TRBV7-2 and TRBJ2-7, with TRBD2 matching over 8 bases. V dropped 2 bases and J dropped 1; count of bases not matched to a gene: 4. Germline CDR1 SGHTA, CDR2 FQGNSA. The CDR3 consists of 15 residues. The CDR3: CASSLLAGLSYEQYF. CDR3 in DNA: TGTGCCAGCAGCTTACTAGCGGGTCTTTCCTACGAGCAGTACTTC.

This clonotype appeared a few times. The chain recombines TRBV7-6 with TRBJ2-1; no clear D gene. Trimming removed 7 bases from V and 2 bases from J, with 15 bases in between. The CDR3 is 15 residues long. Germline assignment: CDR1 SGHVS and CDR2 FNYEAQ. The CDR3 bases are TGTGCCAGCACGTCGGGCTTCCCCCCCTACAATGAGCAGTTCTTC. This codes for CASTSGFPPYNEQFF.